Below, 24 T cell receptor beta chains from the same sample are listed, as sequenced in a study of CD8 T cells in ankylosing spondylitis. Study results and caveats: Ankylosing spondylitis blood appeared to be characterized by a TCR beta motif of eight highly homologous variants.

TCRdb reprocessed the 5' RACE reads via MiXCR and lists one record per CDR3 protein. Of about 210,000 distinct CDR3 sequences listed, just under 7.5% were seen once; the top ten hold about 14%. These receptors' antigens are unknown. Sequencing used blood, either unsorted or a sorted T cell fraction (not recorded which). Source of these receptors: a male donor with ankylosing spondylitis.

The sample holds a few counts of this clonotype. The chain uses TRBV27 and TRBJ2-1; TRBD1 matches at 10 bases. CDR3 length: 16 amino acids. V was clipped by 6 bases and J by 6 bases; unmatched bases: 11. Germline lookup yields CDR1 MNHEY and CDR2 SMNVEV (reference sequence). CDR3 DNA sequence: TGTGCCAGCAGCGAAGCCGGGACAGGGGTGGTCAATGAGCAGTTCTTC. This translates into CASSEAGTGVVNEQFF.

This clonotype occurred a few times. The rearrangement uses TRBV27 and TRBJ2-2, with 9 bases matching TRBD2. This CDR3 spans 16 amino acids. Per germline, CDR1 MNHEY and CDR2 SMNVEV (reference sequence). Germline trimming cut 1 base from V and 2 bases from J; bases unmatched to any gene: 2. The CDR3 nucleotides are TGTGCCAGCAGTTTATGGCTAGCGGGAAACACCGGGGAGCTGTTTTTT. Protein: CASSLWLAGNTGELFF.

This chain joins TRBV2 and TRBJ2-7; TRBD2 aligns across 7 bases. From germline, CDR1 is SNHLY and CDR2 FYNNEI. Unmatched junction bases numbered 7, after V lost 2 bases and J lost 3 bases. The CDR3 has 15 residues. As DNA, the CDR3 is TGTGCCAGCAGTGAACCCCCAGCGGGAAGCTACGAGCAGTACTTC. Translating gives CASSEPPAGSYEQYF.

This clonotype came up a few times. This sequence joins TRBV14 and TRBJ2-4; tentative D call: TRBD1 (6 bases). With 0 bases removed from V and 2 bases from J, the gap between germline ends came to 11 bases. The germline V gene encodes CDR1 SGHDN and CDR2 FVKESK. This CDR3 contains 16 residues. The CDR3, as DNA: TGTGCCAGCAGCCAAGAAGGGGGATGGCCCAAAAACATTCAGTACTTC. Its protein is CASSQEGGWPKNIQYF.

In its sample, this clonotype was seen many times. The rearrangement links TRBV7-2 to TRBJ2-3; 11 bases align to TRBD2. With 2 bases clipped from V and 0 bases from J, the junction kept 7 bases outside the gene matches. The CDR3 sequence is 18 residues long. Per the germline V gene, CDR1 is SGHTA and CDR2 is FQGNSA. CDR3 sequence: CASSLRLAGGVSTDTQYF. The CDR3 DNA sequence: TGTGCCAGCAGCTTACGGCTAGCGGGAGGCGTTAGCACAGATACGCAGTATTTT.

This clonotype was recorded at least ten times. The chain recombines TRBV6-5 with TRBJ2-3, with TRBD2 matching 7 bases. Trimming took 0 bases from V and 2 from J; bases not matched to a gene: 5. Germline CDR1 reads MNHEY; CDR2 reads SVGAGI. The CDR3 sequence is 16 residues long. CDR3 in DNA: TGTGCCAGCAGTTACTCCGGGGGGTCTCTCACAGATACGCAGTATTTT. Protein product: CASSYSGGSLTDTQYF.

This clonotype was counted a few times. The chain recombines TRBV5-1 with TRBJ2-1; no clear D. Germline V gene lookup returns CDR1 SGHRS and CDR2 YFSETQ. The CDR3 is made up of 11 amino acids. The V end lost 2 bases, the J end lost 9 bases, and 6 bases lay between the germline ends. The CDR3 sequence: CASSLTSEQFF. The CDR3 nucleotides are TGCGCCAGCAGCTTAACGAGTGAGCAGTTCTTC. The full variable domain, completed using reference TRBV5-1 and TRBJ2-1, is KAGVTQTPRYLIKTRGQQVTLSCSPISGHRSVSWYQQTPGQGLQFLFEYFSETQRNKGNFPGRFSGRQFSNSRSEMNVSTLELGDSALYLCASSLTSEQFFGPGTRLTVL.

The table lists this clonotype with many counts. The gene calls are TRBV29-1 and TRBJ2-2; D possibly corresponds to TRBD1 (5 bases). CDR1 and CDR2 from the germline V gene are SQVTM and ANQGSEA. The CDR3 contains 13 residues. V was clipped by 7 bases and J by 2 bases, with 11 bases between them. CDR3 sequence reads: CSALQGNTGELFF. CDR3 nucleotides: TGCAGCGCACTTCAGGGCAACACCGGGGAGCTGTTTTTT.

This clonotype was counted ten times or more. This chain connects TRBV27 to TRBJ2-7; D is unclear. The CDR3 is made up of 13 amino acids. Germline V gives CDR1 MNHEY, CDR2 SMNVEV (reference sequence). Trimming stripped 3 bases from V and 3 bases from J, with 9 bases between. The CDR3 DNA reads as TGTGCCAGCAGTTTCTCAACCAACTACGAGCAGTACTTC. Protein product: CASSFSTNYEQYF.

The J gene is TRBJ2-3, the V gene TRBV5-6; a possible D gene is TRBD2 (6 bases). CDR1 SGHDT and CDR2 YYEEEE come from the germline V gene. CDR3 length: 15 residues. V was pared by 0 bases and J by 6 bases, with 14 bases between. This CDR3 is CASSLAAGPRDTQYF. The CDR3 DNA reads TGTGCCAGCAGCTTGGCCGCGGGGCCGAGGGATACGCAGTATTTT.

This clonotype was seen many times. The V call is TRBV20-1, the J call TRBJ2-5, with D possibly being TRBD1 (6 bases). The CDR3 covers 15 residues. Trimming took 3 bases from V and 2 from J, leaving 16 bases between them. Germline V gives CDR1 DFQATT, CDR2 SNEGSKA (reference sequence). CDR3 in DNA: TGCAGTGCTAGCCTGTTACAGGGTACTCAAGAGACCCAGTACTTC. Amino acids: CSASLLQGTQETQYF.

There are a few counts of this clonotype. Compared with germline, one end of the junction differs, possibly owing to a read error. The CDR3 DNA sequence: TGCAGTGCCCGCTCCTTCAATGAGCAGTTCTTC. This encodes CSARSFNEQFF. The chain is built from TRBV20-1 and TRBJ2-1; D is unresolved. CDR1 is DFQATT and CDR2 is SNEGSKA in the germline V gene (reference sequence). This CDR3 comprises 11 residues.

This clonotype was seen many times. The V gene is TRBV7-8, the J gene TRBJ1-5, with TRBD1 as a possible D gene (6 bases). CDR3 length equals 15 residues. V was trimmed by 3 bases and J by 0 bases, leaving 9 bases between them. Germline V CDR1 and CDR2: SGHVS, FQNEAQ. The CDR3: CASSFRGTSNQPQHF. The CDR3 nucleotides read TGTGCCAGCAGCTTCAGGGGCACTAGCAATCAGCCCCAGCATTTT.

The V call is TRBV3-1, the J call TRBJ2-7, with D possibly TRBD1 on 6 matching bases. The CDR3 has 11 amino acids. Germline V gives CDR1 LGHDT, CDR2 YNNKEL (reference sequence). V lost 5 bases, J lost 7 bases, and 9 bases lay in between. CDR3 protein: CASSGQGEQYF. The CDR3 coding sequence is TGTGCCAGCAGCGGGCAGGGGGAGCAGTACTTC.

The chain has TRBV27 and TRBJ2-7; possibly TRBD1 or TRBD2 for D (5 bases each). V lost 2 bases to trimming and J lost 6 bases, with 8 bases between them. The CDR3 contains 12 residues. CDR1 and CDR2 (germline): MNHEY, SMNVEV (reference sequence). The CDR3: CASSLNGGEQYF. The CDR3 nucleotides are TGTGCCAGCAGTTTAAATGGGGGCGAGCAGTACTTC.

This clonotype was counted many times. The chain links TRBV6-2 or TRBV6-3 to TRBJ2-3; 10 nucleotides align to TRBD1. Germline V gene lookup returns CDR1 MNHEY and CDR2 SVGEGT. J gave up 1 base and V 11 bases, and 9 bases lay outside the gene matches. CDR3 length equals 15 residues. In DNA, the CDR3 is TGTGCCTCAGCGACCGGGACAGGGGGCACAGATACGCAGTATTTT. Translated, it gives CASATGTGGTDTQYF.

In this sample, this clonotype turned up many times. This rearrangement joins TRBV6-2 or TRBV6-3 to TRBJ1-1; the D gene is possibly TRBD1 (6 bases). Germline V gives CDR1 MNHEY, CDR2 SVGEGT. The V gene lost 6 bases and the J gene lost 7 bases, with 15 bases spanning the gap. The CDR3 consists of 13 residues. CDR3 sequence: CASSYTGSGEAFF. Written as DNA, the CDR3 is TGTGCCAGCAGCTACACAGGGTCCGGTGAAGCTTTCTTT.

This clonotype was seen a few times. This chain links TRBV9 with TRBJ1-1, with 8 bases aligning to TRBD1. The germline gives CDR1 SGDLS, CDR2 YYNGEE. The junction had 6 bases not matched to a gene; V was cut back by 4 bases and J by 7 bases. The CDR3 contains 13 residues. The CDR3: CASSLGQGGEAFF. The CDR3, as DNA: TGTGCCAGCAGCCTCGGACAGGGAGGTGAAGCTTTCTTT. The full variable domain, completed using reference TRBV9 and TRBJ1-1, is DSGVTQTPKHLITATGQRVTLRCSPRSGDLSVYWYQQSLDQGLQFLIQYYNGEERAKGNILERFSAQQFPDLHSELNLSSLELGDSALYFCASSLGQGGEAFFGQGTRLTVV.

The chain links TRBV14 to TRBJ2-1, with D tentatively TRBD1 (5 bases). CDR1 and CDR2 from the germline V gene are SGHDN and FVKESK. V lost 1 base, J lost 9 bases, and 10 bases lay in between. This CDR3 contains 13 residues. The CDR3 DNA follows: TGTGCCAGCAGCCAAGGGACATTTGTTGAGCAGTTCTTC. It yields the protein CASSQGTFVEQFF.

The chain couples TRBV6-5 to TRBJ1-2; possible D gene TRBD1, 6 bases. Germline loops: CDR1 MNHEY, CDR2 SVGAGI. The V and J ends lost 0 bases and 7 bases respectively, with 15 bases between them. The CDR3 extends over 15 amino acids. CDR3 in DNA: TGTGCCAGCAGTTACTCGGCAGGGGTAGCGGGTGGCTACACCTTC. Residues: CASSYSAGVAGGYTF.

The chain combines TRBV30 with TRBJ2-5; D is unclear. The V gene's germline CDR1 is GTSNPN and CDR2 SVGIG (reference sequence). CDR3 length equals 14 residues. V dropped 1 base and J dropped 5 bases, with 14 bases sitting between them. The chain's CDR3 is CAWSGGYLGETQYF. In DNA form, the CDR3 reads TGTGCCTGGAGTGGTGGGTACCTGGGGGAGACCCAGTACTTC.

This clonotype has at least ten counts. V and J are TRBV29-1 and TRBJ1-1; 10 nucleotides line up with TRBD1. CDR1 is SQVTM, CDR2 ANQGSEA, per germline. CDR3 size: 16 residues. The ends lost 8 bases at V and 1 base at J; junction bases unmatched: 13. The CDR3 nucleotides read TGCAGCTTACTTTCGCGGGACAGGGGAGGGAACACTGAAGCTTTCTTT. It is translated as CSLLSRDRGGNTEAFF.

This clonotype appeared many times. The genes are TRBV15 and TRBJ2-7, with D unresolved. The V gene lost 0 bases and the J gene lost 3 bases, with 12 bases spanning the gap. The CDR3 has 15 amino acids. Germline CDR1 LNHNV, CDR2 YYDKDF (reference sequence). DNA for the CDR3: TGTGCCACCAGCAGAGATAGGATTTCGGGCTACGAGCAGTACTTC. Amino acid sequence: CATSRDRISGYEQYF.

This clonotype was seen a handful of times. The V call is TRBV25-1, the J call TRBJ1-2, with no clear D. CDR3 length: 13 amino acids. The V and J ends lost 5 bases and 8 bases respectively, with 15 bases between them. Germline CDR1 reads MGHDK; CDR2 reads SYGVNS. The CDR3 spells CASSQTVRSGYTF. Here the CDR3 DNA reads TGTGCCAGCAGTCAAACAGTTAGGTCCGGCTACACCTTC.